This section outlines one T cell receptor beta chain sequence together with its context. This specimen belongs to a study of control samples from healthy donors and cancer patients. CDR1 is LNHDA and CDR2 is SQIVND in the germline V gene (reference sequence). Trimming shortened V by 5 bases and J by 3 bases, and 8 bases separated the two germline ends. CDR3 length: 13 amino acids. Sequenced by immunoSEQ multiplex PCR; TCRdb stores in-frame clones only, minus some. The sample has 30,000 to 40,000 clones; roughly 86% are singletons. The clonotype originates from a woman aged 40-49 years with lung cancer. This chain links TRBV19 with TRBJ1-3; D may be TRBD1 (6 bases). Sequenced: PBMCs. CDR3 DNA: TGTGCCAGTAGTGGGACACTTGGAAACACCATATATTTT. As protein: CASSGTLGNTIYF.